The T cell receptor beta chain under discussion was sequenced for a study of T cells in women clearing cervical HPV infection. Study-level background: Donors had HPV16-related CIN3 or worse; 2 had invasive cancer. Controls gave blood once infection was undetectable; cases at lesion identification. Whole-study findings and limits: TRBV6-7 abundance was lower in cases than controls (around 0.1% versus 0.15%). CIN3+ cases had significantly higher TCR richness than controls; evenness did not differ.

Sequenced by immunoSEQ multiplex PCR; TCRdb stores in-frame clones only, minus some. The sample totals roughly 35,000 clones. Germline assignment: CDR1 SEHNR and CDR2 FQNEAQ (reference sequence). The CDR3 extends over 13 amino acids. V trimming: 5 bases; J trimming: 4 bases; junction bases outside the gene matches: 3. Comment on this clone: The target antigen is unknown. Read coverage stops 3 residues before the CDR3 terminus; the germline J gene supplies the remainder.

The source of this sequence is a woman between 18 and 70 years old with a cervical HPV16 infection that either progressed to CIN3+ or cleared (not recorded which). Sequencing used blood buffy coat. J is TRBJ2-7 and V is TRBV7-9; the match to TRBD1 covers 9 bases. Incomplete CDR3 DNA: TGTGCCAGCAGCCGGGACAGGGCATACGAG. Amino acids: CASSRDRAYE. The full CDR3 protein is CASSRDRAYEQYF.